This TCR beta chain was sequenced during a study of T cells after posttransplantation cyclophosphamide. Study findings and constraints: TRB overlap between skin or GI tissue T cells and blood was limited.

Details on this clone: Its antigen is not identified.

Using immunoSEQ multiplex PCR, the repertoire was profiled, and TCRdb retains in-frame clones only, with some absent. The repertoire consists of roughly 7,200 clones, with 95% to 98% occurring once and the leading ten covering just over 0.5%. The sequenced material came from naive CD8+ T cells sorted from PBMCs. The TCR sequence derives from a woman aged 25-40 years in good health and a related stem cell transplant donor.

As DNA, the CDR3 is TGTGCCAGCAGCCTCGGGGGGGGCACCTATGGCTACACCTTC. Residues: CASSLGGGTYGYTF. This chain links TRBV9 with TRBJ1-2; a possible D gene is TRBD1 (6 bases). Looked up from germline, CDR1 is SGDLS and CDR2 is YYNGEE. The CDR3 consists of 14 residues. V was shortened by 4 bases and J by 4 bases, with 14 bases between the two germline ends.